A selection of T cell receptor beta chains follows, all from one sample in a study of CD4 T cells in relation to SARS-CoV-2 and coronaviruses. Sequencing was performed with immunoSEQ multiplex PCR; in TCRdb, only in-frame clones are kept and a portion is missing. Of 50,000 to 70,000 clones listed, 85% to 90% were seen once; the top ten hold 1.6%. Sequenced input: memory CD4+ T cells from PBMCs. The receptor set was obtained from a human donor in good health. The CDR3 runs from the conserved cysteine through the conserved F or W. Each record gives: clone size, D gene, V gene, J gene, CDR3 DNA, CDR3 protein. The D gene is left open where the match is weak. Expanded clones are given a class, and other clones once, few, many or no size at all.

-,-,TRBV7-3,TRBJ2-3,TGTGCCAGCAGCATGGGACTTAGGACAGATACGCAGTATTTT,CASSMGLRTDTQYF
-,-,TRBV3-1/TRBV3-2,TRBJ2-5,TGTGCCAGCAGCCCCGGGCCAGGGGAACAAGAGACCCAGTACTTC,CASSPGPGEQETQYF
-,TRBD1,TRBV7-9,TRBJ2-7,TGTGCCAGCAGCGCACAGGGGGCGCGTGAGCAGTACTTC,CASSAQGAREQYF
-,-,TRBV6-5,TRBJ1-6,TGTGCCAGCAGTTTCCCCCGTTCACCCCTCCACTTT,CASSFPRSPLHF
-,TRBD2,TRBV7-2,TRBJ2-1,TGTGCCAGCAGCTTAGCTGCGGGGGGTGGTGAGCAGTTCTTC,CASSLAAGGGEQFF
once,-,TRBV5-5,TRBJ1-5,TGTGCCAGCAGCTTGAATATCGGGGTGGGCAATCAGCCCCAGCATTTT,CASSLNIGVGNQPQHF
-,-,TRBV28,TRBJ1-3,TGTGCCAGCAGTTTATACAGCAACTCTGGAAACACCATATATTTT,CASSLYSNSGNTIYF
-,-,TRBV5-1,TRBJ2-3,TGCGCCAGCAGCTCAACCAGGGGAGGGACGCAGTATTTT,CASSSTRGGTQYF
-,TRBD2,TRBV28,TRBJ2-7,TGTGCCAGCAGCAGCGGGACCCAACCTTACGAGCAGTACTTC,CASSSGTQPYEQYF
-,TRBD1,TRBV4-1,TRBJ2-2,TGCGCCAGCAGCCAATATGGCCAGGGGGCCGTCGGGGAGCTGTTTTTT,CASSQYGQGAVGELFF
-,-,TRBV29-1,TRBJ2-3,TGCAGCGTTGATCACCCAGATACGCAGTATTTT,CSVDHPDTQYF
-,-,TRBV13,TRBJ1-1,TGTGCCAGCAGCTTAGGGTTCTCCCCGAAGAGCACTGAAGCTTTCTTT,CASSLGFSPKSTEAFF
-,TRBD1,TRBV5-1,TRBJ1-4,TGCGCCAGCAGCTCGGGACAGGGGGTAGCAGTTAATGAAAAACTGTTTTTT,CASSSGQGVAVNEKLFF
once,TRBD1,TRBV7-3,TRBJ1-1,TGTGCCAGCAGCTTACGAGGGGGCGAAGCTTTCTTT,CASSLRGGEAFF
-,TRBD1,TRBV10-3,TRBJ2-2,TGTGCCATCAGTGAGTCACGGGACAGGGCGGAGAGCACCGGGGAGCTGTTTTTT,CAISESRDRAESTGELFF
-,-,TRBV28,TRBJ1-5,TGTGCCAGCAGACCTACTGATCAGCCCCAGCATTTT,CASRPTDQPQHF
-,TRBD1,TRBV4-2,TRBJ1-2,TGTGCCAGCAGCCAACTGGAGGGGGCGGCTGGCTACACCTTC,CASSQLEGAAGYTF
-,TRBD1,TRBV5-1,TRBJ2-7,TGCGCCAGCAGCTTGGTTGAGACAGGGTCCTACGAGCAGTACTTC,CASSLVETGSYEQYF
-,-,TRBV4-1,TRBJ2-2,TGCGCCAGCAGCCAGGCCCCACAACAGGTCTGGGGCACCGGGGAGCTGTTTTTT,CASSQAPQQVWGTGELFF
-,-,TRBV5-1,TRBJ1-1,TGCGCCAGCAGCTTGTGGGGGTCGGACACTGAAGCTTTCTTT,CASSLWGSDTEAFF
-,-,TRBV6-5,TRBJ2-3,TGTGCCACGAAGGTAGGGCATAGCACAGATACGCAGTATTTT,CATKVGHSTDTQYF
-,-,TRBV30,TRBJ1-1,TGTGCCTGGAGTAGGGGCCCCACTGAAGCTTTCTTT,CAWSRGPTEAFF
-,TRBD2,TRBV5-1,TRBJ2-5,TGCGCCAGCAGCACAGCGGGGGGGAACGAAGAGACCCAGTACTTC,CASSTAGGNEETQYF
-,-,TRBV18,TRBJ1-3,TGTGCCAGCTCACCACTAAGTCGAAACACCATATATTTT,CASSPLSRNTIYF
-,-,TRBV10-3,TRBJ2-5,TGTGCCGTCAGTGAGTCGAACAGTATGGAGACCCAGTACTTC,CAVSESNSMETQYF
-,-,TRBV19,TRBJ2-7,TGTGCCAGTAGTATGTCTGCCTTTCTCGAGCAGTACTTC,CASSMSAFLEQYF
-,TRBD2,TRBV3-1/TRBV3-2,TRBJ2-5,TGTGCCAGCACCCTCCAGGGACTACAAGAGACCCAGTACTTC,CASTLQGLQETQYF
-,-,TRBV2,TRBJ1-5,TGTGCCAGCAAAAGGGACAACAATCAGCCCCAGCATTTT,CASKRDNNQPQHF
few,-,TRBV28,TRBJ1-1,TGTGCCAGCAGTTTATGGCAGGATGAGACTGAAGCTTTCTTT,CASSLWQDETEAFF